These T cell receptor beta chains were read from a single sample in a study of blood T cell repertoires in COVID-19. This table comes from immunoSEQ multiplex PCR, and its TCRdb copy is limited to in-frame clones, with some not included. The sample consists of fewer than 130,000 clones, less than 85% of them appearing once. Sequences were obtained from peripheral blood. All receptors come from a woman aged 80 or over with acute or convalescent COVID-19. The CDR3 runs from the conserved cysteine through the conserved F or W. A D gene is named only where the DNA matches it firmly. Expanded clones get a size class; other rows say once, few or many, or leave the size out.

-,TRBV30,TRBJ1-6,-,CAWRVGGTFGFSPLHF,TGTGCCTGGAGGGTCGGGGGGACATTTGGGTTTTCACCCCTCCACTTT
-,TRBV3-1/TRBV3-2,TRBJ2-1,TRBD2,CASSQTPGTSMNEQFF,TGTGCCAGCAGCCAAACCCCCGGGACTAGTATGAATGAGCAGTTCTTC
few,TRBV28,TRBJ1-2,-,CASKGAGANYGYTF,TGTGCCAGCAAGGGAGCAGGGGCTAACTATGGCTACACCTTC
-,TRBV10-3,TRBJ1-1,-,CAISEPHGTSNTEAFF,TGTGCCATCAGTGAGCCTCATGGGACATCTAACACTGAAGCTTTCTTT
-,TRBV4-2,TRBJ1-2,TRBD1,CASSQWDPSGQGYGYTF,TGTGCCAGCAGCCAGTGGGACCCCTCGGGACAGGGGTATGGCTACACCTTC
-,TRBV3-1/TRBV3-2,TRBJ1-2,TRBD1,CASSQVPGQGISNYGYTF,TGTGCCAGCAGCCAAGTACCGGGACAGGGGATTTCTAACTATGGCTACACCTTC
-,TRBV6-5,TRBJ1-3,-,CASSSLQGSGNTIYF,TGTGCCAGCAGTAGCCTCCAGGGATCCGGAAACACCATATATTTT
-,TRBV14,TRBJ2-2,-,CASSQVPAGELFF,TGTGCCAGCAGCCAAGTCCCGGCCGGGGAGCTGTTTTTT
once,TRBV19,TRBJ1-6,-,CASTGVGSPLHF,TGTGCCAGTACAGGGGTTGGGTCACCCCTCCACTTT
medium-sized,TRBV10-3,TRBJ2-7,-,CAIRDPGEHYEQYF,TGTGCCATCAGGGACCCGGGAGAACACTACGAGCAGTACTTC